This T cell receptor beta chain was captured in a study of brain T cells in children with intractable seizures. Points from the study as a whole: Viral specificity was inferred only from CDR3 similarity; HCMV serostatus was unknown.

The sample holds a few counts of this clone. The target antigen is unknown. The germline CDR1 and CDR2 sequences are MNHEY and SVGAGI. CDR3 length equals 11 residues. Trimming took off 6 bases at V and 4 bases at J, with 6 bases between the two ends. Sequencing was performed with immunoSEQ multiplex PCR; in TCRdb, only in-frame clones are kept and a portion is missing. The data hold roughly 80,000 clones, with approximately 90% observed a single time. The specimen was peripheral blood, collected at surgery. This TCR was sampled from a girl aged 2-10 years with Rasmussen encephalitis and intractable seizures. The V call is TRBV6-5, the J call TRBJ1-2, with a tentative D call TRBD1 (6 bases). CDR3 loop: CASRGGYGYTF. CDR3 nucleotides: TGTGCCAGCAGAGGGGGCTATGGCTACACCTTC.